One and the same sample provided the 26 T cell receptor beta chains below, sequenced in a study of identical twins. TCRdb recomputed calls from the 5' RACE reads with MiXCR, one row per CDR3 protein. This table holds approximately 1.8 million distinct CDR3 sequences, under 35% found once. Sequencing used cord blood. The receptors were gathered from a newborn girl in good health.

The J gene is TRBJ2-1, the V gene TRBV12-3 or TRBV12-4; D unresolved. The CDR3 has 15 amino acids. V dropped 3 bases and J dropped 8 bases, with 17 bases sitting between them. The CDR3: CASSFSSAKLHEQFF. DNA for the CDR3: TGTGCCAGCAGTTTCTCTAGTGCGAAGCTCCATGAGCAGTTCTTC.

This chain joins TRBV3-1 and TRBJ2-7, with 7 nucleotides matching TRBD2. V trimming: 3 bases; J trimming: 2 bases; junction bases outside the gene matches: 4. The CDR3 has 14 residues. Germline V gene lookup returns CDR1 LGHDT and CDR2 YNNKEL (reference sequence). CDR3 loop: CASSQRGTAYEQYF. In DNA, the CDR3 is TGTGCCAGCAGCCAGCGGGGGACCGCCTACGAGCAGTACTTC.

Comments on this clonotype: With a much larger clone just one base away, this may be a read error. The chain combines TRBV7-2 with TRBJ1-5; no firm D call. Germline V CDR1 and CDR2: SGHTA, FQGNSA. V gave up 5 bases and J gave up 3 bases, with 11 bases separating them. This CDR3 is built from 14 residues. In DNA form, the CDR3 reads TGTGCCAGCAGCCGGGCCAGGTCCAATCAGCCCCAGCATTTT. Translated: CASSRARSNQPQHF.

This clonotype was picked up a small number of times. This chain joins TRBV5-1 and TRBJ2-7, with D possibly matching TRBD1 (6 bases). The germline V gene encodes CDR1 SGHRS and CDR2 YFSETQ. The V end lost 2 bases, the J end lost 4 bases, and 19 bases lay between the germline ends. The CDR3 loop spans 16 amino acids. CDR3 sequence: CASSLQGPPASYEQYF. The CDR3 DNA reads TGCGCCAGCAGCTTACAGGGACCCCCAGCGTCGTACGAGCAGTACTTC.

The V call is TRBV24-1, the J call TRBJ2-3; TRBD1 aligns across 10 bases. The J segment lost 3 bases and the V segment lost 3 bases, leaving 5 bases of the junction unmatched. The germline gives CDR1 KGHDR, CDR2 SFDVKD. This CDR3 contains 16 residues. The CDR3 here is CATSDHPGQGTDTQYF. The DNA of the CDR3 is TGTGCCACCAGTGATCACCCGGGACAGGGGACAGATACGCAGTATTTT.

This clonotype was observed a handful of times. The chain recombines TRBV6-4 with TRBJ2-4, with 8 bases that match TRBD1. Judging by the DNA end, TRBJ2-7 fits better; the J call may be wrong. CDR1 and CDR2 from the germline V gene are MRHNA and SNTAGT. The CDR3 is 13 amino acids. The CDR3 spells CASTHDRGLEQYF. In DNA form, the CDR3 reads TGTGCCAGCACGCACGACAGGGGACTCGAGCAGTACTTC.

The V gene is TRBV11-2, the J gene TRBJ2-1; D possibly corresponds to TRBD2 (6 bases). The V end was cut by 3 bases, the J end by 0 bases, with 12 bases between. CDR1 SGHAT and CDR2 FQNNGV come from the germline V gene. The CDR3 runs to 16 residues. The CDR3 here is CASSFGRHSSYNEQFF. In nucleotides, the CDR3 is TGTGCCAGCAGCTTTGGGAGGCACAGCTCCTACAATGAGCAGTTCTTC. The variable domain in full, with the rest retrieved from reference TRBV11-2 and TRBJ2-1, is EAGVAQSPRYKIIEKRQSVAFWCNPISGHATLYWYQQILGQGPKLLIQFQNNGVVDDSQLPKDRFSAERLKGVDSTLKIQPAKLEDSAVYLCASSFGRHSSYNEQFFGPGTRLTVL.

This clonotype was counted only a few times. The genes are TRBV13 and TRBJ2-3; 10 bases are shared with TRBD2. This CDR3 contains 16 residues. The germline gives CDR1 PRHDT, CDR2 FYEKMQ (reference sequence). With 0 bases clipped from V and 5 bases from J, the junction kept 5 bases outside the gene matches. The CDR3 DNA reads TGTGCCAGCAGCTTAGGCGAGCGGGAGGGACGAGATACGCAGTATTTT. Translated, it gives CASSLGEREGRDTQYF.

The CDR3 nucleotides are TGCAGTGCTAGGCCGACTAGCGGGATTTACGAGCAGTACTTC. This sequence encodes CSARPTSGIYEQYF. This chain joins TRBV20-1 and TRBJ2-7, with TRBD2 identical over 11 bases. The CDR3 totals 14 residues. Germline V lookup: CDR1 DFQATT, CDR2 SNEGSKA (reference sequence). V shed 3 bases, J shed 4 bases, and the junction held 5 bases outside the gene matches.

This clonotype has more than one count but fewer than ten. The rearrangement uses TRBV30 and TRBJ2-5; no reliable D call. The V gene lost 3 bases and the J gene lost 5 bases, with 16 bases spanning the gap. The CDR3 is 14 amino acids. Germline values: CDR1 GTSNPN, CDR2 SVGIG (reference sequence). The CDR3 DNA reads TGTGCCTGGAGCGCCTTTTCCCCCGCGGAGACCCAGTACTTC. Protein product: CAWSAFSPAETQYF.

CDR3: CASSYLRLGEAFF. CDR3 sequence (DNA): TGTGCCAGCAGTTACCTAAGACTGGGTGAAGCTTTCTTT. The V and J genes are TRBV6-6 and TRBJ1-1; D is uncertain. Trimming removed 2 bases at V and 7 bases at J, with 11 bases between. Germline-derived CDR1 and CDR2 are MNHNY and SVGAGI (reference sequence). This CDR3 has 13 amino acids.

This sequence joins TRBV13 and TRBJ2-6; D possibly matches TRBD1 or TRBD2 (6 bases each). V lost 3 bases to trimming and J lost 5 bases, with 14 bases between them. The CDR3 totals 16 residues. The germline CDR1 and CDR2 sequences are PRHDT and FYEKMQ (reference sequence). This CDR3 is CASSLKWGARANVLTF. The CDR3, as DNA: TGTGCCAGCAGCTTGAAGTGGGGGGCTAGGGCCAACGTCCTGACTTTC.

This clonotype was observed a few times. J is TRBJ2-3 and V is TRBV28; 7 nucleotides line up with TRBD1. Germline V lookup: CDR1 MDHEN, CDR2 SYDVKM. J was trimmed by 3 bases and V by 6 bases; bases with no gene match: 9. The CDR3 is made up of 15 amino acids. CDR3 bases: TGTGCCAGCAGCCCCCCGGACAGGCTAACAGATACGCAGTATTTT. Its protein product is CASSPPDRLTDTQYF.

The chain links TRBV6-5 to TRBJ1-2; 10 nucleotides agree with TRBD1. CDR3 length: 14 residues. V gave up 8 bases and J gave up 2 bases; unmatched junction bases: 5. CDR1 is MNHEY and CDR2 is SVGAGI in the germline V gene. The CDR3 coding sequence is TGTGCCAGCGAGGGGACAGGGGTAAACTATGGCTACACCTTC. Translated, it gives CASEGTGVNYGYTF.

The rearrangement joins TRBV29-1 to TRBJ2-3, with D possibly called TRBD1 or TRBD2 (5 bases each). The CDR3 has 16 amino acids. Looked up from germline, CDR1 is SQVTM and CDR2 is ANQGSEA. The V end lost 2 bases, the J end lost 3 bases, and 18 bases lay between the germline ends. The CDR3 here is CSVEILPGSRTDTQYF. As DNA, the CDR3 is TGCAGCGTTGAAATCCTCCCAGGGAGTCGAACAGATACGCAGTATTTT.

This clonotype has more than one count but fewer than ten. The V call is TRBV12-3 or TRBV12-4, the J call TRBJ2-5, with a tentative D call TRBD2 (6 bases). This CDR3 is 15 amino acids long. V lost 7 bases and J lost 5, with 20 bases in between. Here the CDR3 DNA reads TGTGCCAGCACCCGTTCGGGGGAATGGGGGGAGACCCAGTACTTC. This encodes CASTRSGEWGETQYF.

The chain has TRBV2 and TRBJ2-4; D gene ambiguous. Near its end, the DNA agrees better with TRBJ2-7, so the J call may be wrong. This CDR3 has 14 amino acids. CDR1 is SNHLY, CDR2 FYNNEI, per germline. CDR3 region: CASSDVVWINEQYF. The CDR3 coding sequence is TGTGCCAGCAGTGATGTTGTCTGGATAAACGAGCAGTACTTC.

This clonotype was seen only once. The chain carries TRBV5-1 and TRBJ2-5; 7 bases line up with TRBD2. The CDR3 is made up of 15 amino acids. Trimming removed 4 bases from V and 5 bases from J; junction bases left unmatched: 11. Looked up from germline, CDR1 is SGHRS and CDR2 is YFSETQ. The CDR3 reads CASSPMTSLTETQYF. CDR3 in DNA: TGCGCCAGCAGCCCTATGACTAGCCTTACGGAGACCCAGTACTTC.

For this clonotype: Since the CDR3 does not end with the conserved phenylalanine or tryptophan, this likely comes from a read error. CDR3 protein: CATSRRSAAGTAYQETQYL. The CDR3, as DNA: TGTGCCACCAGCAGACGATCCGCTGCCGGGACTGCGTACCAAGAGACCCAGTACCTC. The chain joins TRBV15 to TRBJ2-5, with a possible D match to TRBD2 (6 bases). V was shortened by 2 bases and J by 0 bases, with 22 bases between the two germline ends. This CDR3 has 19 residues. Germline CDR1 and CDR2: LNHNV and YYDKDF (reference sequence).

The rearrangement joins TRBV2 to TRBJ2-1; D is possibly TRBD1 (6 bases). Trimming took off 6 bases at V and 8 bases at J, with 8 bases between the two ends. Germline assignment: CDR1 SNHLY and CDR2 FYNNEI. The CDR3 totals 11 residues. Written as DNA, the CDR3 is TGTGCCAGCAGACAGGGTGATGAGCAGTTCTTC. Amino acids: CASRQGDEQFF.

This clonotype has a handful of counts. The chain joins TRBV7-2 to TRBJ1-1, with D maybe TRBD1 (6 bases). Trimming shortened V by 0 bases and J by 10 bases, and 18 bases separated the two germline ends. This CDR3 is 15 amino acids long. Germline lookup yields CDR1 SGHTA and CDR2 FQGNSA. CDR3 sequence (DNA): TGTGCCAGCAGCTTAGCTGGGGACATTCCCTTGGGAGCTTTCTTT. It translates to CASSLAGDIPLGAFF. Full variable domain (remainder filled in from reference TRBV7-2 and TRBJ1-1): GAGVSQSPSNKVTEKGKDVELRCDPISGHTALYWYRQSLGQGLEFLIYFQGNSAPDKSGLPSDRFSAERTGGSVSTLTIQRTQQEDSAVYLCASSLAGDIPLGAFFGQGTRLTVV.

V usage is TRBV4-2 and J usage is TRBJ2-2; possibly TRBD1 for D (6 bases). CDR1 and CDR2 from the germline V gene are LGHNA and YNFKEQ. CDR3 length: 15 amino acids. V lost 7 bases and J 0 bases, leaving 12 bases between the germline ends. The CDR3 sequence: CASNPGHPNTGELFF. CDR3 nucleotide sequence: TGTGCCAGCAACCCGGGACACCCGAACACCGGGGAGCTGTTTTTT.

The rearrangement uses TRBV6-5 and TRBJ1-5, with 7 bases fitting TRBD1. The CDR3 consists of 15 residues. Germline trimming cut 10 bases from V and 2 bases from J; bases unmatched to any gene: 11. The germline CDR1 and CDR2 sequences are MNHEY and SVGAGI. CDR3 in amino acids: CATSRGGAGNQPQHF. The CDR3 nucleotides read TGTGCCACTAGCAGGGGGGGCGCCGGCAATCAGCCCCAGCATTTT.

The V and J genes are TRBV29-1 and TRBJ2-5; 8 bases match TRBD2. Germline V gene sequence: CDR1 SQVTM, CDR2 ANQGSEA. The V gene end was trimmed by 6 bases and the J gene end by 11 bases; junction bases not matched to a gene: 8. The CDR3 runs to 11 residues. The CDR3 spells CSVATSGGQYF. CDR3 coding DNA: TGCAGCGTCGCCACTAGCGGAGGGCAGTACTTC.

This clonotype came up a few times. This sequence joins TRBV6-6 and TRBJ1-6; no firm D call. Germline CDR1 MNHNY, CDR2 SVGAGI (reference sequence). CDR3 length: 11 amino acids. V dropped 6 bases and J dropped 6 bases, with 3 bases sitting between them. The CDR3 DNA follows: TGTGCCAGCAGGATTAATTCACCCCTCCACTTT. It is translated as CASRINSPLHF.

In regard to this clonotype: A single base separates this from a much larger clone, so it may be a read error. The V call is TRBV29-1, the J call TRBJ2-5; 13 positions agree with TRBD2. From germline, CDR1 is SQVTM and CDR2 ANQGSEA. The CDR3 contains 14 residues. V gave up 7 bases and J gave up 11 bases; unmatched junction bases: 13. CDR3 sequence: CSDRTSGSYNEQYF. In DNA, the CDR3 is TGCAGCGACCGGACTAGCGGGAGCTACAATGAGCAGTACTTC. The variable domain in full, with the rest retrieved from reference TRBV29-1 and TRBJ2-5, is SAVISQKPSRDICQRGTSLTIQCQVDSQVTMMFWYRQQPGQSLTLIATANQGSEATYESGFVIDKFPISRPNLTFSTLTVSNMSPEDSSIYLCSDRTSGSYNEQYFGPGTRLLVL.